This T cell receptor (beta chain) came from a study of T cell repertoires in cytomegalovirus infection. At the level of the study: Through public TCR beta signatures, both CMV infection and matching HLA type were indicated.

Points from the study as a whole: Summed frequency of public TCR beta families distinguished CMV carriers with the relevant HLA. HLA-C-restricted CMV clonotypes gave the most frequent clonotype in two of eight donors.

TCRdb re-derived calls from the reads in MiXCR, one entry per CDR3 protein. In the table there are around 530,000 distinct CDR3 sequences, about 17% of which are singletons. As regards this clonotype: Its specificity is unknown.

This CDR3 has 15 amino acids. Germline trimming cut 7 bases from V and 10 bases from J; bases unmatched to any gene: 7. In germline, CDR1 is SNHLY, CDR2 FYNNEI. This TCR derives from a human donor in good health (CMV status not recorded). Some clones in this sample may be carry-over from other donors' samples. The source material was CD8+ T cells from PBMCs. The V and J genes are TRBV2 and TRBJ2-1, with TRBD2 identical over 16 bases. The CDR3 reads CASTPGLAGGSEQFF. The CDR3 DNA sequence: TGTGCCAGCACCCCGGGACTAGCGGGGGGGTCAGAGCAGTTCTTC. The entire variable domain, with the rest obtained from reference TRBV2 and TRBJ2-1, is as follows: EPEVTQTPSHQVTQMGQEVILRCVPISNHLYFYWYRQILGQKVEFLVSFYNNEISEKSEIFDDQFSVERPDGSNFTLKIRSTKLEDSAMYFCASTPGLAGGSEQFFGPGTRLTVL.